The sequence of this TCR beta chain was determined in a study of cytomegalovirus exposure and HLA in healthy donors. 60 Vbeta and 13 Jbeta primers were used in PCR. Sequenced by immunoSEQ multiplex PCR; TCRdb stores in-frame clones only, minus some. Recorded for this sample: approximately 92,000 clones. The CDR3 has 14 amino acids. Germline loops: CDR1 MDHEN, CDR2 SYDVKM. The V end was cut by 5 bases, the J end by 5 bases, with 15 bases between. Sequenced material: PBMCs. The chain employs TRBV28 and TRBJ2-5; D is possibly TRBD1 (5 bases). This TCR was sampled from a woman aged 25 to 39 in good health and CMV-seronegative. The CDR3 region is CASSLVGLGETQYF. DNA of the CDR3: TGTGCCAGCAGTCTTGTGGGGCTAGGGGAGACCCAGTACTTC.